The 27 T cell receptor beta chains in this list originate from one sample, sequenced in a study of graft-versus-host responses after intestinal transplantation. Some clones are missing from TCRdb's copy, which holds only in-frame ones; the method was immunoSEQ multiplex PCR. The table shows some 15,000 clones, with about 74% occurring only once. Researchers processed graft tissue to release intraepithelial and lamina propria lymphocytes. Specimen: ileum tissue, collected 14 days after transplant. The origin of the receptors is a human patient who received an intestinal transplant, so some T cells may come from the graft donor.

The CDR3 sequence: CASSPGGDETQYF. For the CDR3, the DNA is TGTGCCAGCTCACCGGGAGGGGACGAGACCCAGTACTTC. V is TRBV18 and J is TRBJ2-5, with 7 bases that match TRBD2. V lost 3 bases and J lost 5; bases outside the gene matches: 3. The CDR3 consists of 13 residues. Germline loops: CDR1 KGHSH, CDR2 LQKENI.

V and J are TRBV11-3 and TRBJ2-5, with 11 bases identical to TRBD2. Germline assignment: CDR1 SGHNT and CDR2 YENEEA. V lost 4 bases, J lost 3 bases, and 4 bases stayed unmatched. The CDR3 consists of 15 residues. The CDR3: CASSSGLAEEETQYF. The CDR3 bases are TGTGCCAGCAGCTCGGGACTAGCGGAGGAAGAGACCCAGTACTTC.

The chain employs TRBV5-5 and TRBJ1-2; D unclear. Germline assignment: CDR1 SGHKS and CDR2 YYEKEE (reference sequence). Trimming took off 0 bases at V and 2 bases at J, with 17 bases between the two ends. This CDR3 has 17 amino acids. The CDR3 coding sequence is TGTGCCAGCAGCTTGGCCGCGACTCCGACGAGAAACTATGGCTACACCTTC. Encoded protein: CASSLAATPTRNYGYTF.

The chain has TRBV27 and TRBJ2-7; tentative D call: TRBD1 (8 bases). Germline V lookup: CDR1 MNHEY, CDR2 SMNVEV (reference sequence). The CDR3 loop spans 17 amino acids. V gave up 1 base and J gave up 1 base, with 17 bases separating them. CDR3 nucleotides: TGTGCCAGCAGTTTATTTGACGGGAGGACAGGGTCCTACGAGCAGTACTTC. Translated: CASSLFDGRTGSYEQYF.

V and J are TRBV18 and TRBJ2-7, with D perhaps TRBD1 (6 bases). The V end lost 4 bases, the J end lost 0 bases, and 16 bases lay between the germline ends. Germline V gene sequence: CDR1 KGHSH, CDR2 LQKENI. The length of the CDR3 is 16 residues. The CDR3 spells CASSRRTVVNSYEQYF. CDR3 bases: TGTGCCAGCTCACGACGGACAGTGGTGAACTCCTACGAGCAGTACTTC. Full variable domain (outside the CDR3, taken from reference TRBV18 and TRBJ2-7): NAGVMQNPRHLVRRRGQEARLRCSPMKGHSHVYWYRQLPEEGLKFMVYLQKENIIDESGMPKERFSAEFPKEGPSILRIQQVVRGDSAAYFCASSRRTVVNSYEQYFGPGTRLTVT.

The V gene is TRBV21-1, the J gene TRBJ2-7; the table gives TRBD1 as D, unverified against the DNA. TRBV21-1 constitutes a pseudogene. This CDR3 has 18 residues. CDR3 region: CASSKENGRTEEGYEQYF. The CDR3, as DNA: TGTGCCAGCAGCAAGGAAAACGGCAGGACAGAAGAGGGCTACGAGCAGTACTTC.

The gene calls are TRBV27 and TRBJ2-1; 11 nucleotides agree with TRBD1. J was trimmed by 6 bases and V by 2 bases; bases with no gene match: 9. This CDR3 has 17 residues. In germline, CDR1 is MNHEY, CDR2 SMNVEV (reference sequence). CDR3 amino acids: CASSLPNGQGARNEQFF. In DNA form, the CDR3 reads TGTGCCAGCAGTTTACCGAACGGACAGGGGGCGCGCAATGAGCAGTTCTTC.

CDR3 coding DNA: TGTGCCAGCAGCCGAGGACAGGTTCTAAGCGGGGGTTCCTACAATGAGCAGTTCTTC. Protein: CASSRGQVLSGGSYNEQFF. The chain uses TRBV7-8 and TRBJ2-1; D perhaps matches TRBD2 (8 bases). The CDR3 totals 19 residues. The V gene lost 5 bases and the J gene lost 1 base, with 24 bases spanning the gap. Per germline, CDR1 SGHVS and CDR2 FQNEAQ.

DNA of the CDR3: TGCGCCAGCAGCTTAGGGGGGCTGCAGTTCTTC. This translates into CASSLGGLQFF. This rearrangement joins TRBV5-1 to TRBJ2-1, with D possibly called TRBD1 or TRBD2 (6 bases each). Trimming pared 2 bases from V and 12 bases from J, leaving 9 bases between. Germline values: CDR1 SGHRS, CDR2 YFSETQ. The CDR3 consists of 11 residues.

In regard to this clone: Additional DNA sequences in this sample encode the identical CDR3. The rearrangement uses TRBV14 and TRBJ2-7, with D possibly matching TRBD2 (5 bases). The CDR3 spans 14 residues. The germline V and J ends were trimmed by 4 bases and 0 bases, with 10 bases remaining between them. Germline CDR1 and CDR2: SGHDN and FVKESK. Here the CDR3 reads CASSPGLSSYEQYF. For the CDR3, the DNA is TGTGCCAGCAGCCCCGGACTGAGCTCCTACGAGCAGTACTTC.

The chain combines TRBV5-5 with TRBJ1-4; TRBD1 matches at 7 bases. The CDR3 runs 14 residues. The V segment lost 7 bases and the J segment 2 bases; nucleotides outside the gene matches: 5. Germline V CDR1 and CDR2: SGHKS, YYEKEE (reference sequence). The CDR3 sequence is CASAQGSTNEKLFF. The CDR3, as DNA: TGTGCCAGCGCACAGGGGAGCACTAATGAAAAACTGTTTTTT. Variable domain in full (rest from reference TRBV5-5 and TRBJ1-4): DAGVTQSPTHLIKTRGQQVTLRCSPISGHKSVSWYQQVLGQGPQFIFQYYEKEERGRGNFPDRFSARQFPNYSSELNVNALLLGDSALYLCASAQGSTNEKLFFGSGTQLSVL.

V usage is TRBV7-9 and J usage is TRBJ1-6, with TRBD1 matching over 7 bases. The CDR3 has 18 residues. V lost 1 base and J lost 0; bases outside the gene matches: 6. In germline, CDR1 is SEHNR, CDR2 FQNEAQ (reference sequence). In nucleotides, the CDR3 is TGTGCCAGCAGCTTAGGCGCAGGGGGGAGCTCCTATAATTCACCCCTCCACTTT. Amino acid sequence: CASSLGAGGSSYNSPLHF.

This chain uses TRBV10-2 with TRBJ1-2; D gene ambiguous. The V end lost 0 bases, the J end lost 8 bases, and 10 bases lay between the germline ends. Per the germline V gene, CDR1 is WSHSY and CDR2 is SAAADI. The CDR3 has 13 amino acids. The chain's CDR3 is CASSESGKQGYTF. DNA of the CDR3: TGCGCCAGCAGTGAGTCGGGGAAACAAGGCTACACCTTC.

The chain couples TRBV7-2 to TRBJ2-7; no definite D call. Germline V gene data show CDR1 as SGHTA and CDR2 as FQGNSA. The length of the CDR3 is 13 residues. The V and J ends lost 1 base and 3 bases respectively, with 7 bases between them. DNA of the CDR3: TGTGCCAGCAGCTTAGTGGAGTTCTACGAGCAGTACTTC. The encoded protein is CASSLVEFYEQYF.

This clone was counted once. V gene TRBV27 combines with J gene TRBJ1-1; D not resolved. This CDR3 spans 16 amino acids. Germline V gene lookup returns CDR1 MNHEY and CDR2 SMNVEV (reference sequence). The V and J ends lost 6 bases and 0 bases respectively, with 17 bases between them. CDR3 nucleotides: TGTGCCAGCAGCCCTTGGGGTGGGTCCATGAACACTGAAGCTTTCTTT. This gives the protein CASSPWGGSMNTEAFF.

V is TRBV4-1 and J is TRBJ2-5; a weak D match, TRBD2 (5 bases). The DNA matches TRBJ2-7 better at its end, which makes the J call doubtful. The CDR3 is 15 residues long. CDR1 and CDR2 from the germline V gene are MGHRA and YSYEKL. The CDR3 region is CASSQEGSASYEQYF. The CDR3 coding sequence is TGCGCCAGCAGCCAAGAAGGGAGCGCTTCCTACGAGCAGTACTTC.

This sequence joins TRBV2 and TRBJ2-5, with D unclear. Germline lookup yields CDR1 SNHLY and CDR2 FYNNEI. The CDR3 loop spans 16 amino acids. Deletions cut 7 bases from V and 0 bases from J, with 18 bases between. As DNA, the CDR3 is TGTGCCAGCACCGAGGAAGTACTGGAGTACCAAGAGACCCAGTACTTC. Its translation: CASTEEVLEYQETQYF.

The chain combines TRBV5-4 with TRBJ2-7; 7 bases match TRBD2. The CDR3 totals 13 residues. The germline V gene has CDR1 SGHNT and CDR2 YYREEE (reference sequence). V dropped 2 bases and J dropped 7; count of bases not matched to a gene: 6. CDR3 nucleotide sequence: TGTGCCAGCAGCTTTGGTTCGGGGGGAGAGCAGTACTTC. This sequence encodes CASSFGSGGEQYF.

The genes are TRBV27 and TRBJ2-2; D not resolved. CDR1 is MNHEY and CDR2 is SMNVEV in the germline V gene (reference sequence). Trimming removed 3 bases from V and 1 base from J, with 9 bases in between. The CDR3 has 15 residues. The CDR3 DNA reads as TGTGCCAGCAGTTTTTTCCTCCGGAACACCGGGGAGCTGTTTTTT. Its protein is CASSFFLRNTGELFF.

The chain is built from TRBV4-1 and TRBJ2-7; D is undetermined. Germline V gene lookup returns CDR1 MGHRA and CDR2 YSYEKL. This CDR3 is 15 amino acids long. V was clipped by 2 bases and J by 0 bases, with 11 bases between them. This chain's CDR3 is CASSQTTGNSYEQYF. CDR3 DNA: TGCGCCAGCAGCCAAACTACTGGGAACTCCTACGAGCAGTACTTC.

The chain uses TRBV7-3 and TRBJ2-5; weak D call: TRBD2 (5 bases). Trimming shortened V by 1 base and J by 7 bases, and 10 bases separated the two germline ends. The CDR3 has 13 amino acids. The V gene's germline CDR1 is SGHTA and CDR2 FQGTGA. DNA of the CDR3: TGTGCCAGCAGCTTAAACGCGGGTGGGACCCAGTACTTC. Residues: CASSLNAGGTQYF.

The chain is built from TRBV28 and TRBJ2-3; D not certain. Between the trimmed V and J ends, which lost 2 bases and 4 bases, there was a span of 4 bases. Germline values: CDR1 MDHEN, CDR2 SYDVKM. This CDR3 has 12 residues. The CDR3 coding sequence is TGTGCCAGCAGTTTAATGTCAGATACGCAGTATTTT. Translating it yields CASSLMSDTQYF.

This clone appeared a few times. In DNA form, the CDR3 reads TGTGCCAGCAGTTCATGGGGGACGGCAGAAAGAGGCTACACCTTC. It yields the protein CASSSWGTAERGYTF. The chain carries TRBV28 and TRBJ1-2; the D gene is possibly TRBD1 (5 bases). The CDR3 is 15 residues long. CDR1 is MDHEN and CDR2 is SYDVKM in the germline V gene. Trimming took off 4 bases at V and 8 bases at J, with 20 bases between the two ends.

The chain uses TRBV5-4 and TRBJ2-7, with D uncertain. Germline lookup yields CDR1 SGHNT and CDR2 YYREEE (reference sequence). The CDR3 covers 12 residues. Trimming cost V 0 bases and J 5 bases, with 6 bases left between them. The CDR3 DNA follows: TGTGCCAGCAGCTTGGGCGGAGACGAGCAGTACTTC. Encoded protein: CASSLGGDEQYF.

This clone was seen only a few times. The V and J genes are TRBV11-3 and TRBJ1-1; no definite D call. V was cut by 0 bases and J by 6 bases, with 5 bases left in between. Germline values: CDR1 SGHNT, CDR2 YENEEA. The CDR3 is made up of 12 amino acids. The DNA of the CDR3 is TGTGCCAGCAGCTTAGATGGGTCTGAAGCTTTCTTT. Protein sequence: CASSLDGSEAFF.

The chain has TRBV7-9 and TRBJ2-3; 8 nucleotides agree with TRBD1. V gave up 1 base and J gave up 3 bases; unmatched junction bases: 6. CDR3 size: 16 residues. The germline gives CDR1 SEHNR, CDR2 FQNEAQ (reference sequence). This CDR3 is CASSLGTGGRTDTQYF. The CDR3 DNA is TGTGCCAGCAGCTTAGGCACAGGGGGTCGTACAGATACGCAGTATTTT. Full variable domain (missing parts from reference TRBV7-9 and TRBJ2-3): DTGVSQNPRHKITKRGQNVTFRCDPISEHNRLYWYRQTLGQGPEFLTYFQNEAQLEKSRLLSDRFSAERPKGSFSTLEIQRTEQGDSAMYLCASSLGTGGRTDTQYFGPGTRLTVL.

The V gene is TRBV7-6, the J gene TRBJ1-1; no definite D call. The CDR3 totals 12 residues. V was pared by 0 bases and J by 3 bases, with 2 bases between. From germline, CDR1 is SGHVS and CDR2 FNYEAQ. The CDR3 protein is CASSLAYTEAFF. CDR3 DNA sequence: TGTGCCAGCAGCTTAGCCTACACTGAAGCTTTCTTT.